This TCR beta chain was observed in a study of shared clonotypes between healthy human individuals. The method was immunoSEQ multiplex PCR; TCRdb's version includes in-frame clones alone and lacks a portion of them. Seen here are more than 1 million clones, 78% observed once, and the top ten hold more than 0.5%. Per germline, CDR1 SGHNT and CDR2 YENEEA. V lost 1 base, J lost 2 bases, and 14 bases lay in between. The CDR3 loop spans 17 amino acids. The chain employs TRBV11-3 and TRBJ2-2, with D possibly being TRBD2 (6 bases). This sequence was found in a man aged 18-30 years in good health. Some clones in this sample may be carry-over from other donors' samples. The sample was memory CD4+ T cells from PBMCs. As to subset: CD45RA-negative fraction. The chain's CDR3 is CASSLGAGHHNTGELFF. CDR3 in DNA: TGTGCCAGCAGCTTAGGGGCGGGGCACCACAACACCGGGGAGCTGTTTTTT.